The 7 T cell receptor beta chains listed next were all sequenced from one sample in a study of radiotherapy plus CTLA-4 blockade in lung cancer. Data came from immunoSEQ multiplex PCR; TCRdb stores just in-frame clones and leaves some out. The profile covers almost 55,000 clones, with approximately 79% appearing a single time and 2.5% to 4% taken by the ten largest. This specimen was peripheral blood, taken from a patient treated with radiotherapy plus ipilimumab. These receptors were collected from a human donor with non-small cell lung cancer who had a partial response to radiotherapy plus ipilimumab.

Here the CDR3 DNA reads TGTGCCAGTAGTTGGCAGGGGGAGACGGATGGCTACACCTTC. The encoded protein is CASSWQGETDGYTF. The chain is built from TRBV19 and TRBJ1-2, with 7 positions matching TRBD1. CDR3 size: 14 residues. Per germline, CDR1 LNHDA and CDR2 SQIVND (reference sequence). The J segment lost 6 bases and the V segment lost 5 bases, leaving 9 bases of the junction unmatched.

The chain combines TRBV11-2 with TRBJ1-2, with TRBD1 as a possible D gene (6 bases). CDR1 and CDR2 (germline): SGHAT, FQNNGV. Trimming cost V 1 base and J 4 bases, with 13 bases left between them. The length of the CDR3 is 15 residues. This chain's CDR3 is CASSLVAGVIYGYTF. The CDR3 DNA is TGTGCCAGCAGCTTAGTGGCAGGGGTGATCTATGGCTACACCTTC.

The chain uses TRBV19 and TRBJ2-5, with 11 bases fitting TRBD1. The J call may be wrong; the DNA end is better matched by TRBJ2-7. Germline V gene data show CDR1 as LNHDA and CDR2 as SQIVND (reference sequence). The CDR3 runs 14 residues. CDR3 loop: CASTLGQGAHEQYF. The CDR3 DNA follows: TGTGCCAGTACCTTAGGACAGGGGGCCCACGAGCAGTACTTC.

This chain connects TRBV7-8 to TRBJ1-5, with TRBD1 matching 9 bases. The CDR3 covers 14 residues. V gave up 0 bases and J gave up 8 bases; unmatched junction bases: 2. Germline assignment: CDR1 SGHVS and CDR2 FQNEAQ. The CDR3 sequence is CASSLADRGEPQHF. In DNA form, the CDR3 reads TGTGCCAGCAGCTTAGCGGACAGGGGAGAGCCCCAGCATTTT.

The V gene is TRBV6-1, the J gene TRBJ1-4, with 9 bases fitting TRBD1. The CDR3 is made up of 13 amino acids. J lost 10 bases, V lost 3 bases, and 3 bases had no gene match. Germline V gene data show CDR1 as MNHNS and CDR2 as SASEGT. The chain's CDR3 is CASSDQTGGKLFF. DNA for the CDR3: TGTGCCAGCAGTGACCAGACAGGGGGAAAACTGTTTTTT.

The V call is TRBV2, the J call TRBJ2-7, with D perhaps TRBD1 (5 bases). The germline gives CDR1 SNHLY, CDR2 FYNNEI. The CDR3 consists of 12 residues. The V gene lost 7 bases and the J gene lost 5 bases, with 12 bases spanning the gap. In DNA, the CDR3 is TGTGCCAGCATGGGGCCGACCGACGAGCAGTACTTC. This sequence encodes CASMGPTDEQYF.

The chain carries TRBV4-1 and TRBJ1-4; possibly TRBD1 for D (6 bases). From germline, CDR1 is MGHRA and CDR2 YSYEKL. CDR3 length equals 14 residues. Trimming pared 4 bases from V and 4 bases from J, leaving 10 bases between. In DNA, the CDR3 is TGCGCCAGCAGCCCCCGGGACAATAATGAAAAACTGTTTTTT. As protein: CASSPRDNNEKLFF.